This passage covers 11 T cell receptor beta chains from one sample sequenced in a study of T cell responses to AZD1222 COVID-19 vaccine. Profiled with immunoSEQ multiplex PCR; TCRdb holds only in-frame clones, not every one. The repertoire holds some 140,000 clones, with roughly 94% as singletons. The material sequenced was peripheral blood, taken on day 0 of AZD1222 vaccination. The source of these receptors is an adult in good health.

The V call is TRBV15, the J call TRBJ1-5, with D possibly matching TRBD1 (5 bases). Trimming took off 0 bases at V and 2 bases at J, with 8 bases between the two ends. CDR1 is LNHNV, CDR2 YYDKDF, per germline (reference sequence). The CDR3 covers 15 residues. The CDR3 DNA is TGTGCCACCAGCAGAGAAGGGGTTCGCAATCAGCCCCAGCATTTT. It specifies CATSREGVRNQPQHF.

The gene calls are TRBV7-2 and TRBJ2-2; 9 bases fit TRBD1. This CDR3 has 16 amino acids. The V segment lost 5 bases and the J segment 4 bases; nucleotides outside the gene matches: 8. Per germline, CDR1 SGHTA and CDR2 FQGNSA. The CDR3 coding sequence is TGTGCCAGCAGCCTCTTCGGGACAGGGCCCACCGGGGAGCTGTTTTTT. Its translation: CASSLFGTGPTGELFF.

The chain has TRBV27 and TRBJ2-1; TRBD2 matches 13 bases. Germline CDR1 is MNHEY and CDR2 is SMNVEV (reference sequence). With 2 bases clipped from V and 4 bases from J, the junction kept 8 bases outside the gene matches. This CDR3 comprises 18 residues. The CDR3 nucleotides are TGTGCCAGCAGTTTAATCGGACTAGCGGGGGCCACATACAATGAGCAGTTCTTC. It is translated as CASSLIGLAGATYNEQFF.

CDR3 residues: CASSYSGGHTDTQYF. CDR3 in DNA: TGTGCCAGCAGTTACTCGGGGGGGCACACAGATACGCAGTATTTT. The gene calls are TRBV6-5 and TRBJ2-3, with D possibly matching TRBD2 (7 bases). This CDR3 has 15 residues. Germline V gives CDR1 MNHEY, CDR2 SVGAGI. V was shortened by 0 bases and J by 2 bases, with 9 bases between the two germline ends.

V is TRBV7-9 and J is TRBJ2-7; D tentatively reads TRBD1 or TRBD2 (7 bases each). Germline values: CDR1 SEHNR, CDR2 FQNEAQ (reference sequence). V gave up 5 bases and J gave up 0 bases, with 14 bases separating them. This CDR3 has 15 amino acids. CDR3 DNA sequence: TGTGCCAGCAGCCGCCAGGGGGGGCCCTCCTACGAGCAGTACTTC. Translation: CASSRQGGPSYEQYF.

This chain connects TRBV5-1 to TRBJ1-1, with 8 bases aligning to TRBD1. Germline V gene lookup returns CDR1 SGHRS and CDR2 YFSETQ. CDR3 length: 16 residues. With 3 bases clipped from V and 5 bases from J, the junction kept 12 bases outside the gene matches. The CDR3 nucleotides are TGCGCCAGCAGCTCAAATCTGGGACAGGAGAATACTGAAGCTTTCTTT. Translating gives CASSSNLGQENTEAFF.

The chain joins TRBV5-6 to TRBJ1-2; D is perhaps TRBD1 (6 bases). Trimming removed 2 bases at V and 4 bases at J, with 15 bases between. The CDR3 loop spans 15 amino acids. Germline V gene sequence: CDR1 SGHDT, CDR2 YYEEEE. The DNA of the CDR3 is TGTGCCAGCAGCTTTTCCCCACAGGGACTCTATGGCTACACCTTC. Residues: CASSFSPQGLYGYTF. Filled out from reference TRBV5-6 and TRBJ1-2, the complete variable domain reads DAGVTQSPTHLIKTRGQQVTLRCSPKSGHDTVSWYQQALGQGPQFIFQYYEEEERQRGNFPDRFSGHQFPNYSSELNVNALLLGDSALYLCASSFSPQGLYGYTFGSGTRLTVV.

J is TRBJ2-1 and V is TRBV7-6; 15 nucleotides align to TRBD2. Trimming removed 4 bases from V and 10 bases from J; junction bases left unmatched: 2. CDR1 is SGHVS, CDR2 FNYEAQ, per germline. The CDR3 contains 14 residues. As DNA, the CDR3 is TGTGCCAGCAGCTCCGGACTAGCGGGGGGGGAGCAGTTCTTC. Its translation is CASSSGLAGGEQFF.

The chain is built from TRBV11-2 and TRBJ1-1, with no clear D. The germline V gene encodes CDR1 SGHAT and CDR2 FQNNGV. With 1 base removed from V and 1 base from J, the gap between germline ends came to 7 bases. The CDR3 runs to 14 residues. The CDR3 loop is CASSLARENTEAFF. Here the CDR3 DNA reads TGTGCCAGCAGCTTAGCAAGAGAGAACACTGAAGCTTTCTTT.

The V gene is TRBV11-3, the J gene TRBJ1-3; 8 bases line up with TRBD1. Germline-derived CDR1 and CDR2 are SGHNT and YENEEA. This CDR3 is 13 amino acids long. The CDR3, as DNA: TGTGCTACCGGACAGGGTTCTGGAAACACCATATATTTT. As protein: CATGQGSGNTIYF.

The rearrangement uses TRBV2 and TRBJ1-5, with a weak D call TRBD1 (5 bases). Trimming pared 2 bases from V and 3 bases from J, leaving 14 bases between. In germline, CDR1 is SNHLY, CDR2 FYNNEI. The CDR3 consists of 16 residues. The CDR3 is CASSERRQGFNQPQHF. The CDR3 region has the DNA TGTGCCAGCAGTGAAAGGCGGCAGGGTTTCAATCAGCCCCAGCATTTT.